Listed below are T cell receptor beta chains from one sample, sequenced in a study of blood T cell repertoires in COVID-19. Sequenced by immunoSEQ multiplex PCR; TCRdb stores in-frame clones only, minus some. The table lists about 150,000 clones, around 85% of them singletons. Sequencing input: peripheral blood. Receptors were obtained from a human donor in a cohort sampled during active COVID-19. CDR3s include the opening cysteine and the closing phenylalanine or tryptophan. A D gene is named only where the DNA matches it firmly. Some rows have no size entry. The others give once, few or many, or a class for an expanded clone.

clone_size	d_call	v_call	j_call	cdr3_aa	cdr3_nt
.	TRBD1	TRBV10-3	TRBJ1-5	CAIRARGRGRIFSNQPQHF	TGTGCCATCAGGGCGAGGGGCAGGGGGCGAATATTTAGCAATCAGCCCCAGCATTTT
.	TRBD1	TRBV30	TRBJ1-6	CAWSVRRDRDNSPLHF	TGTGCCTGGAGTGTACGGCGGGACAGGGATAATTCACCCCTCCACTTT
.	TRBD1	TRBV29-1	TRBJ2-1	CSVEPGTGQGLRVREQFF	TGCAGCGTTGAACCCGGGACAGGGCAAGGACTCCGTGTTAGGGAGCAGTTCTTC
.	.	TRBV11-3	TRBJ2-1	CASSLFGSADNEQFF	TGTGCCAGCAGCTTATTTGGGTCGGCGGACAATGAGCAGTTCTTC
once	.	TRBV5-1	TRBJ2-7	CASSFYSDYEQYF	TGCGCCAGCAGCTTCTATAGTGACTACGAGCAGTACTTC
.	.	TRBV28	TRBJ1-1	CASSLGQINTEAFF	TGTGCCAGCAGTTTAGGACAGATAAACACTGAAGCTTTCTTT
.	TRBD2	TRBV27	TRBJ2-7	CASSLLGTTYEQYF	TGTGCCAGCAGTTTATTAGGGACTACCTACGAGCAGTACTTC
.	TRBD2	TRBV6-6	TRBJ2-5	CASSERSGGAEETQYF	TGTGCCAGCAGCGAGCGGAGCGGGGGGGCTGAAGAGACCCAGTACTTC
.	.	TRBV21-1	TRBJ2-1	CASSNLKGASKQQFF	TGTGCCAGCAGCAATCTCAAAGGCGCTAGCAAACAGCAGTTCTTC
.	TRBD2	TRBV18	TRBJ2-1	CASSPEVRTGTTYSSYNEQFF	TGTGCCAGCTCACCAGAGGTCCGAACCGGGACTACCTACAGCTCCTACAATGAGCAGTTCTTC
once	TRBD2	TRBV11-3	TRBJ2-3	CASSPDGGAGTDTQYF	TGTGCCAGCAGCCCTGACGGGGGGGCGGGCACAGATACGCAGTATTTT
.	.	TRBV15	TRBJ2-5	CATSRDLEKPQETQYF	TGTGCCACCAGCAGAGATCTGGAGAAACCCCAAGAGACCCAGTACTTC
.	TRBD1	TRBV28	TRBJ1-5	CASSRDRETYSNQPQHF	TGTGCCAGCAGCCGAGACAGGGAAACGTATAGCAATCAGCCCCAGCATTTT
many	TRBD2	TRBV11-2	TRBJ2-5	CASSHQRLAYETQYF	TGTGCCAGCAGCCATCAAAGACTAGCTTACGAGACCCAGTACTTC
.	.	TRBV3-1/TRBV3-2	TRBJ1-6	CASSQLLGSNSPLHF	TGTGCCAGCAGCCAACTCCTCGGTAGCAATTCACCCCTCCACTTT
once	TRBD2	TRBV5-6	TRBJ2-7	CASSLAGTSGTGEQYF	TGTGCCAGCAGCTTGGCCGGGACTAGCGGGACGGGCGAGCAGTACTTC
.	.	TRBV7-8	TRBJ2-5	CASSPGWEETQYF	TGTGCCAGCAGCCCAGGGTGGGAAGAGACCCAGTACTTC
.	TRBD2	TRBV6-5	TRBJ2-7	CASSYSRGGYEQYF	TGTGCCAGCAGTTACTCGCGCGGGGGCTACGAGCAGTACTTC
.	TRBD1	TRBV11-1	TRBJ1-4	CASSSTTGGNEKLFF	TGTGCCAGCAGCTCTACTACAGGGGGTAATGAAAAACTGTTTTTT
.	TRBD1	TRBV5-1	TRBJ1-4	CASSLDPQGGTGSNEKLFF	TGCGCCAGCAGCTTGGATCCCCAGGGGGGCACCGGATCAAATGAAAAACTGTTTTTT
once	TRBD1	TRBV19	TRBJ2-1	CASSTRQGFAFFSYNEQFF	TGTGCCAGTAGTACGAGACAGGGATTCGCCTTTTTTTCCTACAATGAGCAGTTCTTC
.	.	TRBV30	TRBJ2-2	CAWSLDSTTGELFF	TGTGCCTGGAGCTTGGACAGTACCACCGGGGAGCTGTTTTTT